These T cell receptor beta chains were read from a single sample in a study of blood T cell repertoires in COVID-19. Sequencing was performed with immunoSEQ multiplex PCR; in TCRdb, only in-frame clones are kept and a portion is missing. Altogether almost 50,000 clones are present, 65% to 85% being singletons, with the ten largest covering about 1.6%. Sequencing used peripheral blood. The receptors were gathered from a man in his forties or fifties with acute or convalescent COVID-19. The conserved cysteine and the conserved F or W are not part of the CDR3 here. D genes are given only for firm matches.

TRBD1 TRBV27 ASSFQRQGKGVNTEAF
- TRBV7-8 ASSFTREYEQY
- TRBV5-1 ASSFTSGANEKLF
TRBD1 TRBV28 ASSWDSYEQY
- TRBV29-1 SVEGANTEAF
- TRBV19 ASTYPSGGADTQY
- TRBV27 ASSPRAGGSYNSPLH
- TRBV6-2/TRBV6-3 ASSTQGTSTDTQY
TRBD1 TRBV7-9 ASSLALAGGLTDTQY
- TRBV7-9 ASSPRDSNPFTGELF
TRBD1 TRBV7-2 ASSPTRTGDTEAF
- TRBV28 ASSLRSSGANVLT
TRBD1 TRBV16 ASSPSDGTGSNQPQH
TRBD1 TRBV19 AISYRGSRPGYT
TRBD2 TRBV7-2 ASSSGGRIGTTQY
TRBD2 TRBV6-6 ASRAWREGYEQF
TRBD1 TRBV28 ASREGQASFEQY
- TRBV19 ASSILRGAASYEQY
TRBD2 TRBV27 ASSLVPAGGNEQF
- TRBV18 ASSPTGSSQPQH